The clone carrying this TCR beta chain was seen at least ten times. Its antigen is not known. Trimming shortened V by 0 bases and J by 3 bases, and 11 bases separated the two germline ends. The germline V gene encodes CDR1 GTSNPN and CDR2 SVGIG (reference sequence). This CDR3 region has 15 residues. This record comes from a study of T cells after yellow fever vaccination. At the level of the study: Low-cell-number fractions were prepared with SMART-Seq v4 Ultra Low Input.

TCRdb re-called the 5' RACE reads through MiXCR, storing one row per CDR3 protein. The repertoire holds roughly 180,000 distinct CDR3 sequences, with approximately 6.2% as singletons. Study results and limitations: Detected again after the booster were most primary-vaccination clones, at approximately 96% CD4 and about 89% CD8. Sorted repertoires could include abundant contaminating clonotypes from bulk cells.

The origin of this receptor is a man in his late teens or twenties who received the YFV17D yellow fever vaccine. The chain carries TRBV30 and TRBJ2-2; possible D gene TRBD1, 5 bases. The sample was CD4+ T cells sorted from PBMCs, taken on the day of the first yellow fever vaccination. The chain's CDR3 is CAWSVRGRDTGELFF. Written as DNA, the CDR3 is TGTGCCTGGAGTGTAAGGGGCCGGGACACCGGGGAGCTGTTTTTT.